This record covers a single T cell receptor (beta chain). In the authors' workflow: Amplification of reference gene primers was used by the study to estimate nucleated cell counts. Sequencing was performed with immunoSEQ multiplex PCR; in TCRdb, only in-frame clones are kept and a portion is missing. For V, J and clone size, that table is used; D and trimming come from the DNA. The sample holds some 50,000 clones; 85% to 90% are singletons and the top ten take 25% to 30%. The sample belongs to a study of blood T cell repertoires in COVID-19. Study context: There were acute and convalescent COVID-19 samples, and they came from the United States, Italy and Spain.

V was pared by 3 bases and J by 7 bases, with 3 bases of the junction left unmatched. The CDR3 has 16 residues. Germline V gives CDR1 SGHRS, CDR2 YFSETQ. What was sequenced was peripheral blood. The sequence came from a human donor in a cohort sampled during active COVID-19. The chain joins TRBV5-1 to TRBJ2-2; 16 positions match TRBD2. This chain's CDR3 is CASSSGLAGGHGELFF. The CDR3 region has the DNA TGCGCCAGCAGCTCGGGACTAGCGGGAGGGCACGGGGAGCTGTTTTTT.